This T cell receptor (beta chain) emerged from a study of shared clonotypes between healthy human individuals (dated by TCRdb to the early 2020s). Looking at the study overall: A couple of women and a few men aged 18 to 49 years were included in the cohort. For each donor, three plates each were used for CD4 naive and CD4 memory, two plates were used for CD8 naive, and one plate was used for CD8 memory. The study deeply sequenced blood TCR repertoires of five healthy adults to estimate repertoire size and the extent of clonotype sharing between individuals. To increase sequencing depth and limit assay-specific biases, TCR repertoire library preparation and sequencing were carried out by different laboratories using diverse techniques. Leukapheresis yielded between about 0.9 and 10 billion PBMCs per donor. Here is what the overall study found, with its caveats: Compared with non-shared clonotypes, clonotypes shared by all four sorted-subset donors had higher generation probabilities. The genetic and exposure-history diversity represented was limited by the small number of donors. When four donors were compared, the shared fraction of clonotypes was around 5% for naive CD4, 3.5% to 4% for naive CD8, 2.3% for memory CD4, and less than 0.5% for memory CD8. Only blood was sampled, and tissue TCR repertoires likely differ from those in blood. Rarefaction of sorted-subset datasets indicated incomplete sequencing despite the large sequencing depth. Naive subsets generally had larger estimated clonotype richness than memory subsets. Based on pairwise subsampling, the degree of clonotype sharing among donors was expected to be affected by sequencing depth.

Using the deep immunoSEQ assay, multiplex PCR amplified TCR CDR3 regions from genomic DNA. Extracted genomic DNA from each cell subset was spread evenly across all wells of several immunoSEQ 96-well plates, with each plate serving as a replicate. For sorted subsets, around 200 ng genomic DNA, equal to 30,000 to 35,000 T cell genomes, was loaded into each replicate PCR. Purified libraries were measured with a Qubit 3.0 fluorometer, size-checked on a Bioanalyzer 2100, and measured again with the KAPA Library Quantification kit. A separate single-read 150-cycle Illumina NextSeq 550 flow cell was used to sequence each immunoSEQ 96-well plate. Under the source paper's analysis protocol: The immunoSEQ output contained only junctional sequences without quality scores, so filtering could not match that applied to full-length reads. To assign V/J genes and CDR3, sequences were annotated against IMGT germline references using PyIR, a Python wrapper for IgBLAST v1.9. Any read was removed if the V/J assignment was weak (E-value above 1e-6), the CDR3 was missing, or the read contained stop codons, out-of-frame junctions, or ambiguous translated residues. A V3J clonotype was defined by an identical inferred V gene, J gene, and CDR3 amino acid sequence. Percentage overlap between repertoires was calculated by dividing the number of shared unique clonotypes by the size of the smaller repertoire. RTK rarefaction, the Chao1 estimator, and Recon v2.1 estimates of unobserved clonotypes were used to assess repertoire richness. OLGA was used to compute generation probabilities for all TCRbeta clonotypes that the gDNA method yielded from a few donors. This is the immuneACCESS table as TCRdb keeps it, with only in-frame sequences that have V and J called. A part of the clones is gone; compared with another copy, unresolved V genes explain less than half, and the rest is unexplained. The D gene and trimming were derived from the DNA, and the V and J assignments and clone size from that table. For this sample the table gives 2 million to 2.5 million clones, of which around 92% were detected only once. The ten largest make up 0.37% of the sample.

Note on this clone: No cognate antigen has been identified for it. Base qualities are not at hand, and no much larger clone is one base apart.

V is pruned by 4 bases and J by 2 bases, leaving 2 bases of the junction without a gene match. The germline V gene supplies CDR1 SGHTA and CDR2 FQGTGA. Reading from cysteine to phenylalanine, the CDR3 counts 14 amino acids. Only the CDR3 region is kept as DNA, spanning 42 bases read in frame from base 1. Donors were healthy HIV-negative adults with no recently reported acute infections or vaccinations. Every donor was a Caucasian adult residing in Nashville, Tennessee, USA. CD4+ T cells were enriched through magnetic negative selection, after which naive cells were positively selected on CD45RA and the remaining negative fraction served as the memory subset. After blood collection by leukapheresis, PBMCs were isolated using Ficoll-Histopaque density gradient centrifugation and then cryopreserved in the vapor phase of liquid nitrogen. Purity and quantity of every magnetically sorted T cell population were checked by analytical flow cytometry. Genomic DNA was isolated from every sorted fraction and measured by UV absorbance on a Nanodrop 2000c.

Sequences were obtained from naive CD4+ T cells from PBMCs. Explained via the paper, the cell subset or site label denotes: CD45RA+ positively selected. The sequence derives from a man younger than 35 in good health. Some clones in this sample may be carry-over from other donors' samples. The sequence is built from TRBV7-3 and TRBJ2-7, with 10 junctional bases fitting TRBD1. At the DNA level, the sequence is TGTGCCAGCAGCTGGGACAGGGGTCCCTACGAGCAGTACTTC. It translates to CASSWDRGPYEQYF.